A single sample gave rise to the 27 T cell receptor beta chains below, sequenced in a study of cytomegalovirus exposure and HLA in healthy donors. The assay was immunoSEQ multiplex PCR, and TCRdb's table has in-frame clones only and misses some. This sample yields 180,000 or so clones, of which approximately 86% are seen a single time; around 7.2% belongs to the top ten. Sequencing input: PBMCs. The source is a man aged 30-40 years in good health and CMV-seropositive.

The V and J genes are TRBV30 and TRBJ1-6; the D gene is possibly TRBD1 (5 bases). The V end lost 8 bases, the J end lost 5 bases, and 10 bases lay between the germline ends. Looked up from germline, CDR1 is GTSNPN and CDR2 is SVGIG (reference sequence). CDR3 size: 12 residues. This CDR3 is CAGEDNNSPLHF. CDR3 nucleotide sequence: TGTGCCGGGGAGGACAATAATTCACCCCTCCACTTT.

This rearrangement joins TRBV28 to TRBJ1-2; D is unclear. This CDR3 comprises 13 residues. V was trimmed by 4 bases and J by 3 bases, leaving 9 bases between them. The germline gives CDR1 MDHEN, CDR2 SYDVKM. CDR3 amino acids: CASSSPSDYGYTF. For the CDR3, the DNA is TGTGCCAGCAGTTCACCCTCCGACTATGGCTACACCTTC.

J is TRBJ1-6 and V is TRBV7-6, with 7 nucleotides matching TRBD1. V lost 1 base to trimming and J lost 8 bases; unmatched junction nucleotides: 5. This CDR3 has 15 residues. CDR1 is SGHVS, CDR2 FNYEAQ, per germline. This CDR3 reads CASSLEGRGYSPLHF. As DNA, the CDR3 is TGTGCCAGCAGCTTAGAAGGCAGGGGGTATTCACCCCTCCACTTT.

The CDR3 DNA sequence: TGCGCCAGCAGCCAGGACCTACAGGGCGGGGCGGGGGGTCAGCCCCAGCATTTT. Its translation: CASSQDLQGGAGGQPQHF. The rearrangement uses TRBV4-3 and TRBJ1-5; tentative D call: TRBD1 (6 bases). V gave up 3 bases and J gave up 6 bases, with 24 bases separating them. Germline V gives CDR1 LGHNA, CDR2 YSLEER. This CDR3 has 18 residues.

The V gene is TRBV5-1, the J gene TRBJ2-2; 8 nucleotides agree with TRBD2. CDR1 and CDR2 (germline): SGHRS, YFSETQ. Losses at the gene ends were 1 base for V and 2 bases for J; bases not matched to a gene: 1. The CDR3 length is 15 residues. The CDR3 loop is CASSLTSGNTGELFF. The DNA of the CDR3 is TGCGCCAGCAGCTTGACTAGCGGTAACACCGGGGAGCTGTTTTTT.

The chain uses TRBV27 and TRBJ1-1; 8 bases match TRBD1. The CDR3 is 12 amino acids. The V and J ends lost 4 bases and 10 bases, in that order; junction bases with no gene match: 5. CDR1 and CDR2 from the germline V gene are MNHEY and SMNVEV (reference sequence). The CDR3 DNA reads as TGTGCCAGCAGTTCATCCGGACAGGGAGCTTTCTTT. Translated, it gives CASSSSGQGAFF.

The chain combines TRBV5-1 with TRBJ2-5; perhaps D is TRBD1 or TRBD2 (6 bases each). The CDR3 has 14 residues. CDR1 SGHRS and CDR2 YFSETQ come from the germline V gene. Trimming removed 4 bases at V and 2 bases at J, with 12 bases between. In DNA form, the CDR3 reads TGCGCCAGCAGCACTCAAGGGGGGCAAGAGACCCAGTACTTC. Encoded protein: CASSTQGGQETQYF.

The chain uses TRBV19 and TRBJ1-1; 8 positions match TRBD1. V was pared by 3 bases and J by 1 base, with 1 base of the junction left unmatched. The CDR3 runs to 14 residues. Germline CDR1 LNHDA, CDR2 SQIVND (reference sequence). CDR3 region: CASSIGQGNTEAFF. CDR3 nucleotide sequence: TGTGCCAGTAGTATCGGACAGGGGAACACTGAAGCTTTCTTT.

The rearrangement joins TRBV7-9 to TRBJ2-3, with D unresolved. The V and J ends lost 2 bases and 4 bases respectively, with 7 bases between them. The CDR3 has 13 residues. Germline CDR1 is SEHNR and CDR2 is FQNEAQ (reference sequence). CDR3: CASSLKGPDTQYF. CDR3 coding DNA: TGTGCCAGCAGCTTAAAAGGTCCAGATACGCAGTATTTT. The variable domain in full, with the rest retrieved from reference TRBV7-9 and TRBJ2-3, is DTGVSQNPRHKITKRGQNVTFRCDPISEHNRLYWYRQTLGQGPEFLTYFQNEAQLEKSRLLSDRFSAERPKGSFSTLEIQRTEQGDSAMYLCASSLKGPDTQYFGPGTRLTVL.

This chain uses TRBV5-1 with TRBJ1-1; 10 bases are shared with TRBD1. The CDR3 runs 15 residues. J was trimmed by 4 bases and V by 0 bases; bases with no gene match: 3. Looked up from germline, CDR1 is SGHRS and CDR2 is YFSETQ. This chain's CDR3 is CASSLGDRGVTEAFF. CDR3 coding DNA: TGCGCCAGCAGCTTGGGGGACAGGGGTGTCACTGAAGCTTTCTTT.

A note on this clone: Other DNA sequences of this sample code for an identical CDR3. The chain carries TRBV25-1 and TRBJ2-5; D is undetermined. Germline assignment: CDR1 MGHDK and CDR2 SYGVNS. Trimming cost V 0 bases and J 3 bases, with 5 bases left between them. This CDR3 has 13 amino acids. The CDR3 spells CASSEYGEETQYF. CDR3 sequence (DNA): TGTGCCAGCAGTGAATACGGCGAAGAGACCCAGTACTTC. Supplemented by reference TRBV25-1 and TRBJ2-5, the full variable domain reads EADIYQTPRYLVIGTGKKITLECSQTMGHDKMYWYQQDPGMELHLIHYSYGVNSTEKGDLSSESTVSRIRTEHFPLTLESARPSHTSQYLCASSEYGEETQYFGPGTRLLVL.

This clone came up once. The rearrangement uses TRBV27 and TRBJ2-7; no firm D call. This CDR3 has 15 residues. Per the germline V gene, CDR1 is MNHEY and CDR2 is SMNVEV (reference sequence). V was cut by 5 bases and J by 0 bases, with 14 bases left in between. CDR3 residues: CASSTRPPSSYEQYF. The CDR3 nucleotides are TGTGCCAGCAGTACCCGGCCTCCGAGCTCCTACGAGCAGTACTTC.

The chain couples TRBV27 to TRBJ2-3; 10 nucleotides line up with TRBD1. From germline, CDR1 is MNHEY and CDR2 SMNVEV (reference sequence). Trimming took 8 bases from V and 1 from J; bases not matched to a gene: 3. The CDR3 has 14 amino acids. DNA of the CDR3: TGTGCCAGCCGACAGGGGGCCGGCACAGATACGCAGTATTTT. Its protein is CASRQGAGTDTQYF.

The chain employs TRBV29-1 and TRBJ2-1; D may be TRBD1 or TRBD2 (5 bases each). V was shortened by 6 bases and J by 3 bases, with 15 bases between the two germline ends. In germline, CDR1 is SQVTM, CDR2 ANQGSEA. There are 14 residues in the CDR3. Written as DNA, the CDR3 is TGCAGCGTCACCGGGACGGGTGTCTACAATGAGCAGTTCTTC. Amino acid sequence: CSVTGTGVYNEQFF.

This clone was counted a single time. V gene TRBV27 combines with J gene TRBJ2-7; D is unresolved. V dropped 3 bases and J dropped 0 bases, with 15 bases sitting between them. Germline CDR1 and CDR2: MNHEY and SMNVEV (reference sequence). The CDR3 contains 16 residues. The CDR3 nucleotides are TGTGCCAGCAGTTTTCGTGGTGGAACGGGCTCCTACGAGCAGTACTTC. Translation: CASSFRGGTGSYEQYF.

The V and J genes are TRBV4-2 and TRBJ2-5, with a possible D match to TRBD2 (5 bases). This CDR3 region has 15 residues. Germline V gives CDR1 LGHNA, CDR2 YNFKEQ. Trimming removed 4 bases at V and 5 bases at J, with 17 bases between. The chain's CDR3 is CASSPLADKWETQYF. The CDR3 bases are TGTGCCAGCAGCCCCCTAGCCGATAAGTGGGAGACCCAGTACTTC.

This clone was observed a handful of times. V usage is TRBV19 and J usage is TRBJ1-6, with 10 bases aligning to TRBD1. The germline CDR1 and CDR2 sequences are LNHDA and SQIVND (reference sequence). The CDR3 is 14 amino acids. J was trimmed by 9 bases and V by 5 bases; bases with no gene match: 4. CDR3 sequence: CASSVGQGVSPLHF. CDR3 in DNA: TGTGCCAGTAGTGTAGGACAGGGGGTTTCACCCCTCCACTTT.

The rearrangement joins TRBV11-2 to TRBJ2-3, with 7 bases that match TRBD1. The CDR3 totals 17 residues. Germline V lookup: CDR1 SGHAT, CDR2 FQNNGV. V gave up 4 bases and J gave up 0 bases; unmatched junction bases: 10. CDR3 amino acids: CASSSYKGAFSTDTQYF. The CDR3 bases are TGTGCCAGCAGCTCCTACAAGGGGGCCTTCAGCACAGATACGCAGTATTTT.

This clone was observed a single time. The gene calls are TRBV9 and TRBJ2-5; 7 positions agree with TRBD1. Germline V gene data show CDR1 as SGDLS and CDR2 as YYNGEE. The CDR3 is 15 residues long. V lost 6 bases and J lost 0; bases outside the gene matches: 8. In DNA form, the CDR3 reads TGTGCCAGCACCCCACGACAGGGAAACCAAGAGACCCAGTACTTC. Amino acid sequence: CASTPRQGNQETQYF.

This chain joins TRBV9 and TRBJ2-2, with 10 bases lining up with TRBD2. Unmatched junction bases numbered 3, after V lost 5 bases and J lost 2 bases. The CDR3 has 15 residues. The V gene's germline CDR1 is SGDLS and CDR2 YYNGEE. The CDR3 DNA is TGTGCCAGCAGTGGACTAGCGGATAACACCGGGGAGCTGTTTTTT. Translated, it gives CASSGLADNTGELFF.

The gene calls are TRBV11-3 and TRBJ2-7; TRBD1 agrees at 7 bases. This CDR3 spans 12 amino acids. Germline V gene data show CDR1 as SGHNT and CDR2 as YENEEA. Trimming cost V 4 bases and J 4 bases; bases outside gene matches: 1. CDR3 in amino acids: CASSWDRYEQYF. As DNA, the CDR3 is TGTGCCAGCAGCTGGGACAGATACGAGCAGTACTTC.

For the CDR3, the DNA is TGCGCCAGCAGGGAAAGCGAGACCCAGTACTTC. This encodes CASRESETQYF. The chain recombines TRBV5-1 with TRBJ2-5; no reliable D call. Germline V gene sequence: CDR1 SGHRS, CDR2 YFSETQ. This CDR3 is 11 amino acids long. V lost 5 bases to trimming and J lost 5 bases, with 7 bases between them.

V usage is TRBV5-6 and J usage is TRBJ2-3; the D gene is possibly TRBD2 (5 bases). CDR3 size: 17 residues. Germline assignment: CDR1 SGHDT and CDR2 YYEEEE. The V gene lost 2 bases and the J gene lost 1 base, with 17 bases spanning the gap. For the CDR3, the DNA is TGTGCCAGCAGCTTTGTCAGCTTCTCCGGGGGCACAGATACGCAGTATTTT. It yields the protein CASSFVSFSGGTDTQYF. Together with reference TRBV5-6 and TRBJ2-3, the CDR3 gives the full variable domain: DAGVTQSPTHLIKTRGQQVTLRCSPKSGHDTVSWYQQALGQGPQFIFQYYEEEERQRGNFPDRFSGHQFPNYSSELNVNALLLGDSALYLCASSFVSFSGGTDTQYFGPGTRLTVL.

This clone has only one observation. This chain uses TRBV19 with TRBJ2-3, with D perhaps given as TRBD1 or TRBD2 (6 bases each). V lost 5 bases to trimming and J lost 4 bases, with 16 bases between them. Germline CDR1 reads LNHDA; CDR2 reads SQIVND (reference sequence). The CDR3 contains 15 residues. The CDR3 is CASSLIQGLPDTQYF. The CDR3 DNA reads as TGTGCCAGTAGTCTCATACAGGGACTCCCAGATACGCAGTATTTT.

Regarding this clone: Germline and junction disagree at one end, which may indicate a read error. The chain uses TRBV7-7 and TRBJ2-1, with D perhaps TRBD2 (6 bases). The CDR3 runs to 15 residues. Germline CDR1 reads SSHAT; CDR2 reads FNYEAQ (reference sequence). The CDR3: CASSARGSSYNEQFF. CDR3 coding DNA: TGTGCTAGCAGTGCCCGGGGGAGCTCCTACAATGAGCAGTTCTTC.

The CDR3, as DNA: TGTGCCAGCAGCTTAGCGGGAACCGGGGAGCTGTTTTTT. Its protein product is CASSLAGTGELFF. The V call is TRBV7-6, the J call TRBJ2-2; D is ambiguous. This CDR3 spans 13 amino acids. The ends were cut back, 0 bases at V and 5 bases at J, with 4 bases in the middle. Germline V gives CDR1 SGHVS, CDR2 FNYEAQ.

V is TRBV13 and J is TRBJ2-7; the match to TRBD1 covers 7 bases. With V trimmed by 5 bases and J by 4 bases, 8 bases remained unmatched. The CDR3 contains 14 residues. Germline CDR1 PRHDT, CDR2 FYEKMQ (reference sequence). CDR3 nucleotide sequence: TGTGCCAGCAGCCCGGACAGGAATCTATACGAGCAGTACTTC. This codes for CASSPDRNLYEQYF.